The present entry profiles one T cell receptor (beta chain) with its context. The clone's antigen remains unknown. No base-level quality is on record; no much larger clone is a single base apart. The entry originates in a study of blood T cells in healthy people across ages (dated by TCRdb to the mid-2010s). About the study as a whole: In model experiments, template switching captured roughly one uniquely barcoded TCR beta cDNA molecule for every two T cells. The study measured age-related changes in TCR beta repertoire diversity using deep sequencing normalized with unique cDNA molecular identifiers. Four age groups were formed from the donors: young (average approximately 15 years), middle-aged (around 37), aged (roughly 59) and long-lived (about 80). To avoid experimental bias, donors of different ages were distributed randomly across sequencing lanes. For two donors (one aged 18 to 30 and one aged 80 or older), the study analyzed two additional independent replicas of 1 million unique cDNA reads from the same blood draw. Overall study outcomes, separate from this receptor: Since profiling was done on bulk unsorted PBMCs, naive and antigen-experienced compartments could not be conclusively compared. Because donor CMV infection status was unknown, age-related changes in expanded clonotypes were potentially confounded. Estimates of total diversity from one million sequenced T cells were regarded as lower bounds and underestimates. Observed TCR beta diversity correlated strongly with the percentage of naive T cells measured by flow cytometry. Observed TCR beta diversity per million T cells fell roughly linearly with age, and a significant reduction was already apparent by age about 38. Compared with the aged group, the long-lived group had more naive CD4+ T cells, fewer expanded clones and increased TCR diversity, suggesting age selection.

The donors were roughly 38 Caucasian individuals from Russia, aged roughly 6 to 90 years, who were systemically healthy. Approximately 10 milliliters of peripheral blood were collected from each donor into EDTA-treated Vacutainer tubes. Ficoll-Paque density-gradient centrifugation was used to isolate PBMCs, with at least 7 million obtained per sample. Trizol reagent was used to extract total RNA from PBMCs, with at least 6 micrograms per sample. The percentages of naive CD45RAhigh/CD27high T cells were determined by flow cytometry on a PBMC aliquot from every donor. The library was built by means of 5' RACE. The sample was run on an Illumina HiSeq 2500. A second PCR of roughly 7 to 11 cycles was performed with a sample-barcoded 5' primer and a J-beta primer mix. A template-switch 5' adaptor carrying 12 random nucleotides introduced a unique molecular identifier onto each TCR beta cDNA molecule. At least 2.5 million CDR3-containing paired-end reads were obtained from each sample. All of the RNA was converted into first-strand cDNA using the Mint cDNA synthesis kit, with a TRBC-specific oligonucleotide serving as the primer. Following uracil-DNA glycosylase treatment, all cDNA underwent a first 18-cycle PCR with the universal primers M1SS and BC2_uni_R. In the paper's pipeline: Normalization of each sample was performed by random selection of 1 million high-quality reads, each carrying a distinct molecular identifier. Instead of being binned into consensus sequences, reads with shared molecular identifiers were discarded. MiTCR, with a Q25 quality threshold and the strictest error-elimination algorithm, was used for CDR3 identification, clonotype clustering and error correction. A nonparametric unseen species model using Euler transformation provided a lower-bound estimate of total TCR beta diversity. TCRdb reworked the public reads: Q25 trimming with fastp, MiXCR clone assembly, productive beta chains retained. Merged by CDR3 protein, the rows form single entries marked with the most common genes and DNA. TCRdb's processing, not the authors' own work, is the source of the V and J calls. The sample records 600,000 to 800,000 distinct CDR3 sequences, 20% to 25% of which are singletons. 3% to 4% of the sample comes from the top ten.

CDR1 and CDR2, per the germline V gene (reference sequence), are MNHEY and SMNVEV. V drops 5 bases and J drops 0 bases, leaving 15 bases in between. The CDR3 starts with the cysteine, ends with the phenylalanine, and has 16 residues. Only the CDR3 region is kept as DNA, spanning 48 bases read in frame from base 1. What was sequenced was blood. In this chain, TRBV27 is recombined with TRBJ2-3; the D gene is perhaps TRBD1, from 6 matching bases. The receptor's source is a man between 65 and 85 years old in good health. The DNA sequence is given as TGTGCCAGCAGTAGAAACAGGGTCGGCAGCACAGATACGCAGTATTTT. The translation is CASSRNRVGSTDTQYF.